This T cell receptor beta chain was retrieved from a study of graft-versus-host responses after intestinal transplantation. Study-wide context: Isolated intestinal, liver-intestinal, or multivisceral transplants were what recipients had.

The data were produced by immunoSEQ multiplex PCR, yet TCRdb's version contains in-frame clones alone and is incomplete. Among approximately 3,200 clones, more than 85% were seen once, and the ten largest hold approximately 4.2%. Each post-transplant marrow sample came from the posterior iliac crest or another site. This TCR was recovered from a human patient who received an intestinal transplant, so some T cells may come from the graft donor. The source was bone marrow, collected about 350 days after transplant.

CDR3 coding DNA: TGTGCCAGCAGCTTGGACGTGAGTGAGCAGTACTTC. The encoded protein is CASSLDVSEQYF. The chain has TRBV5-6 and TRBJ2-7; D is uncertain. Germline V gene lookup returns CDR1 SGHDT and CDR2 YYEEEE. Between the trimmed V and J ends, which lost 0 bases and 7 bases, there was a span of 8 bases. The CDR3 has 12 amino acids.